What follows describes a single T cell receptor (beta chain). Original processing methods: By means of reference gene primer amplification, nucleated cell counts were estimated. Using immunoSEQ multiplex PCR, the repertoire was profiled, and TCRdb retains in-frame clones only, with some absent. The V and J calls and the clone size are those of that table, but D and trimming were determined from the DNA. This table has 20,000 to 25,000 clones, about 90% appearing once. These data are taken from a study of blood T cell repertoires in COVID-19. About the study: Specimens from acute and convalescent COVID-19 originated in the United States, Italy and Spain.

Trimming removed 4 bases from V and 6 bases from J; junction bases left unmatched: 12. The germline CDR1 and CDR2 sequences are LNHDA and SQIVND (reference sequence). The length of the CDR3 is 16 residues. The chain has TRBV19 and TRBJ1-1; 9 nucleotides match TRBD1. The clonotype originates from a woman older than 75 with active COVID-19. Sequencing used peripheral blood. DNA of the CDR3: TGTGCCAGTAGTAGACAATGGGACAGGGTCGTTCCTGAAGCTTTCTTT. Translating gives CASSRQWDRVVPEAFF. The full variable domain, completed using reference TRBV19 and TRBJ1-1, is DGGITQSPKYLFRKEGQNVTLSCEQNLNHDAMYWYRQDPGQGLRLIYYSQIVNDFQKGDIAEGYSVSREKKESFPLTVTSAQKNPTAFYLCASSRQWDRVVPEAFFGQGTRLTVV.